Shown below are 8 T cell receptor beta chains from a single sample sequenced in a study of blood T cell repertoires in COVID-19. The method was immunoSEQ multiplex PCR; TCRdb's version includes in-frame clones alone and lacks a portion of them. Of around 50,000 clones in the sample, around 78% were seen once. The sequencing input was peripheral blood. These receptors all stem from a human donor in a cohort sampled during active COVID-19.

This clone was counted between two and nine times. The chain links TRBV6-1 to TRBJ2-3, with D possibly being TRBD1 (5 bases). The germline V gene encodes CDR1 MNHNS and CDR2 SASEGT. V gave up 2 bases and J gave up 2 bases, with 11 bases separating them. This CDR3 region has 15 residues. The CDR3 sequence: CASSENRGYTDTQYF. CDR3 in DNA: TGTGCCAGCAGTGAAAATAGGGGATACACAGATACGCAGTATTTT.

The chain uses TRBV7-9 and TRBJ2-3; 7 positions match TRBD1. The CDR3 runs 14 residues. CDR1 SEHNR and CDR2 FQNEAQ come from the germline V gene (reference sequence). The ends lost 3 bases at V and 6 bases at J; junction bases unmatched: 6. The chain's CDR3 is CASSFGTEKDTQYF. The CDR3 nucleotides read TGTGCCAGCAGCTTTGGGACAGAAAAGGATACGCAGTATTTT.

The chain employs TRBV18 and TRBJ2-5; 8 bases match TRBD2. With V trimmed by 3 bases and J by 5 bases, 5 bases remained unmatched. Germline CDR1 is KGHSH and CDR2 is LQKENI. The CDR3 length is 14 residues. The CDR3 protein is CASSPSGGHETQYF. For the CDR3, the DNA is TGTGCCAGCTCACCGAGCGGGGGCCATGAGACCCAGTACTTC.

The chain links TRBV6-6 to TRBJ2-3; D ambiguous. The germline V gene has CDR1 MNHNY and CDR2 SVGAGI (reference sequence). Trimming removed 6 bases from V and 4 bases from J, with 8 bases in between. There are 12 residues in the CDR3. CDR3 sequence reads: CASSPVSDTQYF. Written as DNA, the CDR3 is TGTGCCAGCAGCCCAGTTTCAGATACGCAGTATTTT.

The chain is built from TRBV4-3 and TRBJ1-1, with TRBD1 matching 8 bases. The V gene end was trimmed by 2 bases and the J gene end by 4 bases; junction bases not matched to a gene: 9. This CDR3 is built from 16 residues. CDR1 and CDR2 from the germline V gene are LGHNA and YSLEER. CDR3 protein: CASSQSPGGASTEAFF. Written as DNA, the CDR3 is TGCGCCAGCAGCCAATCCCCAGGGGGCGCGAGCACTGAAGCTTTCTTT.

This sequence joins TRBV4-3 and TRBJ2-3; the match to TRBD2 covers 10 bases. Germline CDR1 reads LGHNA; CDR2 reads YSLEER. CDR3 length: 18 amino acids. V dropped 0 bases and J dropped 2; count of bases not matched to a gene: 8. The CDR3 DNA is TGCGCCAGCAGCCAAGAGTCTAGCGGGGGCCGGACCACAGATACGCAGTATTTT. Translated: CASSQESSGGRTTDTQYF.

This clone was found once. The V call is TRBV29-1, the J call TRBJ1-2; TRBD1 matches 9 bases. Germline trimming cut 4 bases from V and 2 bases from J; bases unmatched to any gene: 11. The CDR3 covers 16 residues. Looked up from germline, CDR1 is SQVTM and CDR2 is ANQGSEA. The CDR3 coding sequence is TGCAGCGTTGTATCAGCACAGGGGGCGCTCAACTATGGCTACACCTTC. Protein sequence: CSVVSAQGALNYGYTF.

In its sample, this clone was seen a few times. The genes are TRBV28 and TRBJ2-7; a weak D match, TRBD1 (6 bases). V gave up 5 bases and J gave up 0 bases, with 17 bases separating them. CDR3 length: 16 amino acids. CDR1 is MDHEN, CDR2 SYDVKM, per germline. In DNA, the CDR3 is TGTGCCAGCAGTGGTTATGAGGGGGTAAGCTCCTACGAGCAGTACTTC. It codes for CASSGYEGVSSYEQYF.